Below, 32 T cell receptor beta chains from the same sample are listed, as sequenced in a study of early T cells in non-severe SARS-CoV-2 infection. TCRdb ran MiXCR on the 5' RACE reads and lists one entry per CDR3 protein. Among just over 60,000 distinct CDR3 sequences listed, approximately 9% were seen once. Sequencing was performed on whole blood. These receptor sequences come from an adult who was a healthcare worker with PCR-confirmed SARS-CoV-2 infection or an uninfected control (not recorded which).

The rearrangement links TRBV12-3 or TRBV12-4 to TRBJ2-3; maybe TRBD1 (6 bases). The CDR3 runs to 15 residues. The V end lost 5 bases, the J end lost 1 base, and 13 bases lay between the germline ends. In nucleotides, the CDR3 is TGTGCCAGCAGTGCCCCAAGGACAGGCACAGATACGCAGTATTTT. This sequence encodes CASSAPRTGTDTQYF.

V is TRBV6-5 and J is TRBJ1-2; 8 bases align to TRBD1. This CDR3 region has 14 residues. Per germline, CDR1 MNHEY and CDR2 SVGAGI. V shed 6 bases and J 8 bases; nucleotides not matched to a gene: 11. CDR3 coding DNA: TGTGCCAGCAGCCGAGCCCTCGACAGGGGCGGCTACACCTTC. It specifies CASSRALDRGGYTF.

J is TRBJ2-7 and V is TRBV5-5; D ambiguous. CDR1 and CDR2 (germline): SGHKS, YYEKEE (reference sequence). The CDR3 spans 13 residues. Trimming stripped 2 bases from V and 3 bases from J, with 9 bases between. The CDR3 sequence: CASSFYKYYEQYV. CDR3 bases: TGTGCCAGCAGCTTTTACAAGTACTACGAGCAGTACGTC.

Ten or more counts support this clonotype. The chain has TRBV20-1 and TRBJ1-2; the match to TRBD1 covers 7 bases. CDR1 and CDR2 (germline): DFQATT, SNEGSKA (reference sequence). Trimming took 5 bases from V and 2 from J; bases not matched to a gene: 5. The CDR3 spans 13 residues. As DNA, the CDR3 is TGCAGTGCTCCAGACAGGGCGAACTATGGCTACACCTTC. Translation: CSAPDRANYGYTF.

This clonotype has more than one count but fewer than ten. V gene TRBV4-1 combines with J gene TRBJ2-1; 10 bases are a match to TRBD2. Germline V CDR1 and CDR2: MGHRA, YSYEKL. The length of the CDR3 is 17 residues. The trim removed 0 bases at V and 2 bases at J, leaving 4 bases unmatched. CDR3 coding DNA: TGCGCCAGCAGCCAAGAAGGTACTAGCGGGGCCTACAATGAGCAGTTCTTC. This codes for CASSQEGTSGAYNEQFF.

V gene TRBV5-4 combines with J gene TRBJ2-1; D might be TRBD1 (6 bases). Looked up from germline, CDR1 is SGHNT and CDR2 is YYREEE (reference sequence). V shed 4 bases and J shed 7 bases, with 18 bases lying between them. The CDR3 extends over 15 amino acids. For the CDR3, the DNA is TGTGCCAGCAGCGCTACAGGGAGCAGAGTGAATGAGCAGTTCTTC. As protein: CASSATGSRVNEQFF.

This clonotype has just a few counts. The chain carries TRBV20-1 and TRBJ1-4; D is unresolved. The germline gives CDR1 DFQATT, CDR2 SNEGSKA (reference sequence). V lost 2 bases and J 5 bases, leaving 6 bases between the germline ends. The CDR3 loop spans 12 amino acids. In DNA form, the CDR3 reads TGCAGTGCTAGACAAGGGAATGAAAAACTGTTTTTT. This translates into CSARQGNEKLFF.

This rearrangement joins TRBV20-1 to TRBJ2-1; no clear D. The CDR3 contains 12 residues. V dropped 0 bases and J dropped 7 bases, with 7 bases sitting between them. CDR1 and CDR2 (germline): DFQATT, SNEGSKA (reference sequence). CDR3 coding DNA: TGCAGTGCTAGAGATGGGCGGAATGAGCAGTTCTTC. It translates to CSARDGRNEQFF.

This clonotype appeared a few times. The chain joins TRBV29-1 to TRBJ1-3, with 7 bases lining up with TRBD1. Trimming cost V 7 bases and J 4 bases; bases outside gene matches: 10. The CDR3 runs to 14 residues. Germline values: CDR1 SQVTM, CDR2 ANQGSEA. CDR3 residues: CSAASRDRGNTIYF. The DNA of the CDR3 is TGCAGCGCCGCCTCCCGGGACAGAGGAAACACCATATATTTT.

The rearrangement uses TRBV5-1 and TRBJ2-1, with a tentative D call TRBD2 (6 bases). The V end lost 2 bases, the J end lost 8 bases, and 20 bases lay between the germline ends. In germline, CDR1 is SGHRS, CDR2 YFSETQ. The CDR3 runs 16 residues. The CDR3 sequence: CASSFSVSTSFHEQFF. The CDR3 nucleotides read TGCGCCAGCAGCTTTTCGGTATCCACTAGCTTCCATGAGCAGTTCTTC.

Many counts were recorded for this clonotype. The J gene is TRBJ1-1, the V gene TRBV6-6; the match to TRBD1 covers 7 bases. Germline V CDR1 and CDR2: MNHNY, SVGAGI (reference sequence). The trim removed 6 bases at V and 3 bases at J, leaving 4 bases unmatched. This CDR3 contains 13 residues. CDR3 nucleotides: TGTGCCAGCAGCCAACAGGGGTACACTGAAGCTTTCTTT. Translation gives CASSQQGYTEAFF.

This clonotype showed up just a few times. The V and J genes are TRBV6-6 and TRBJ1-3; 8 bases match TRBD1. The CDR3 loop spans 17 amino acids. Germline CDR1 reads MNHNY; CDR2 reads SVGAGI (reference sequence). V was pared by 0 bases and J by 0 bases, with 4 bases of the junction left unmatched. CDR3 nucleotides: TGTGCCAGCAGTTACTCGGACAGGGCGTACTCTGGAAACACCATATATTTT. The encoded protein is CASSYSDRAYSGNTIYF.

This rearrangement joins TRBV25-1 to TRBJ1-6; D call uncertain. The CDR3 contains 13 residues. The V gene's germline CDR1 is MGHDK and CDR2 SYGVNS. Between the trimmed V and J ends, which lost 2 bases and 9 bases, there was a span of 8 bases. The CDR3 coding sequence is TGTGCCAGCAGTGAAGAGGGTGTTTCACCCCTCCACTTT. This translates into CASSEEGVSPLHF.

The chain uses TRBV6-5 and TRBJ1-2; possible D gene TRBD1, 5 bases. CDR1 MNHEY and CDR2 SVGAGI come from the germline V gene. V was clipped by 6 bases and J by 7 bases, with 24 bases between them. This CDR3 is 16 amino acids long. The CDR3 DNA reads TGTGCCAGCAGCCCATTGGGGCGTCCGGAACGGAGTGGCTACACCTTC. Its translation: CASSPLGRPERSGYTF.

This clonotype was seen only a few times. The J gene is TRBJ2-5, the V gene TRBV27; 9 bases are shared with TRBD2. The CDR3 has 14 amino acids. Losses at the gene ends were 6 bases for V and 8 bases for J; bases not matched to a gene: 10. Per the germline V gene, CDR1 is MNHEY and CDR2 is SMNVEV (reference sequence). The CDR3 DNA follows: TGTGCCAGCAGCCCGGGACTAGCCCGGTCTACCCAGTACTTC. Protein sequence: CASSPGLARSTQYF.

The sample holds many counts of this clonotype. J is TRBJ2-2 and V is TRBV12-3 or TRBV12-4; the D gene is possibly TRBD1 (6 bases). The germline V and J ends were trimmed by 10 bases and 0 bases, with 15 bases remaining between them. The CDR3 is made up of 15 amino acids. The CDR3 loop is CATSPQGANTGELFF. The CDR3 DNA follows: TGTGCCACCTCCCCACAGGGTGCGAACACCGGGGAGCTGTTTTTT.

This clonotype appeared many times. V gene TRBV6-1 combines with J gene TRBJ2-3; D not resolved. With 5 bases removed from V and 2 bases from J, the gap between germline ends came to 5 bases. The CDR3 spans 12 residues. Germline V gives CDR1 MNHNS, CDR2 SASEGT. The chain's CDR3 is CASSKITDTQYF. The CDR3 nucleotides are TGTGCCAGCAGTAAAATCACAGATACGCAGTATTTT.

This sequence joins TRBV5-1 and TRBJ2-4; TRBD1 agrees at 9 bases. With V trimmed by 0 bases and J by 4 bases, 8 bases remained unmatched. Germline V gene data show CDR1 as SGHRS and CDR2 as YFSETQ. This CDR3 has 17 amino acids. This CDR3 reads CASSLVPTGGAKNIQYF. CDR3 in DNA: TGCGCCAGCAGCTTGGTGCCAACAGGGGGCGCAAAAAACATTCAGTACTTC.

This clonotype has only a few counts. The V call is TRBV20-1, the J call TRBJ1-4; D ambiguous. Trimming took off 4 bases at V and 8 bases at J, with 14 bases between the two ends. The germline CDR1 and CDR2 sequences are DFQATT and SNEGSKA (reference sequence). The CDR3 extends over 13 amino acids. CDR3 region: CSAIGDRTEKLFF. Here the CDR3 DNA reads TGCAGTGCTATTGGGGATAGGACGGAAAAACTGTTTTTT.

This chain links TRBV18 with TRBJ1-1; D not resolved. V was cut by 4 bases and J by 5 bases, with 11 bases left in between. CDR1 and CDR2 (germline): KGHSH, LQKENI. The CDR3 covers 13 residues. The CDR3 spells CASSLGSETEAFF. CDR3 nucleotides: TGTGCCAGCTCACTCGGGAGTGAAACTGAAGCTTTCTTT.

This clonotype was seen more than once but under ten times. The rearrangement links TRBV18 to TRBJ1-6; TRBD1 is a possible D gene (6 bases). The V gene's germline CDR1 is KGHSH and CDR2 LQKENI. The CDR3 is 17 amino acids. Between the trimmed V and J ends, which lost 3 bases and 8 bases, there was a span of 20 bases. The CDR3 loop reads CASSPTIITGTDSPLHF. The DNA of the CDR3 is TGTGCCAGCTCACCTACTATTATCACAGGGACGGATTCACCCCTCCACTTT.

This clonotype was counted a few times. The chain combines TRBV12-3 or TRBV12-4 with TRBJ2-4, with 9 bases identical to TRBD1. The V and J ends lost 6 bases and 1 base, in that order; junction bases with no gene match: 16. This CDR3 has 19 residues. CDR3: CASREGGQGKSEAKNIQYF. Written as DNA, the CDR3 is TGTGCCAGCAGGGAAGGAGGACAGGGGAAATCGGAGGCCAAAAACATTCAGTACTTC.

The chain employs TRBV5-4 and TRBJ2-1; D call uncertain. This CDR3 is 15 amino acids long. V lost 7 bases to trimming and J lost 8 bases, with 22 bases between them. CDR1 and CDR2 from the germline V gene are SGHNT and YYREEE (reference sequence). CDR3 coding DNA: TGTGCCAGCCAATACTCGACTGACCACCGACATGAGCAGTTCTTC. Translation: CASQYSTDHRHEQFF.

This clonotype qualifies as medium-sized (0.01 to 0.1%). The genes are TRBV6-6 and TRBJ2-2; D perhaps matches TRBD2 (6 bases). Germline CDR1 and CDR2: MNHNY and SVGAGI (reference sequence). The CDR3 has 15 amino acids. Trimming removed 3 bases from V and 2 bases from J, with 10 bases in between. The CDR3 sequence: CASSYLEGNTGELFF. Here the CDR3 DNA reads TGTGCCAGCAGTTATTTGGAGGGAAACACCGGGGAGCTGTTTTTT.

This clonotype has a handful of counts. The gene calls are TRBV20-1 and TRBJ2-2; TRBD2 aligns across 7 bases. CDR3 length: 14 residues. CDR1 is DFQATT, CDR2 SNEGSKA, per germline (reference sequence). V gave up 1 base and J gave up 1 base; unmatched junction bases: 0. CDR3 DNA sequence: TGCAGTGCTAGAGTAGCGGGGAACACCGGGGAGCTGTTTTTT. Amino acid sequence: CSARVAGNTGELFF.

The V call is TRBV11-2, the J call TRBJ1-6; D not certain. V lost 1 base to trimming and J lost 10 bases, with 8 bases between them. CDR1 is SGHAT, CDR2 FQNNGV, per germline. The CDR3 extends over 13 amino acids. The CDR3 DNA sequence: TGTGCCAGCAGCTTAGTCGTGGGCTCACCCCTCCACTTT. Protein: CASSLVVGSPLHF.

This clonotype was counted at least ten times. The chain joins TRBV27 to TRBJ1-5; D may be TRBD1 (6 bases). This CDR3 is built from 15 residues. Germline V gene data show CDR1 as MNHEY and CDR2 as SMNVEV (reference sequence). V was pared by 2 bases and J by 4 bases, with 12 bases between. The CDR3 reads CASSLMGGRNQPQHF. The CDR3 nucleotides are TGTGCCAGCAGTTTAATGGGGGGCAGGAATCAGCCCCAGCATTTT.

CDR3 DNA sequence: TGCAGTGCTGCCGGGCGGGGAGCCGCTGGCGAGCAGTACGTC. This gives the protein CSAAGRGAAGEQYV. The J gene is TRBJ2-7, the V gene TRBV20-1; tentatively, D is TRBD2 (6 bases). From germline, CDR1 is DFQATT and CDR2 SNEGSKA (reference sequence). The V gene lost 5 bases and the J gene lost 6 bases, with 20 bases spanning the gap. There are 14 residues in the CDR3.

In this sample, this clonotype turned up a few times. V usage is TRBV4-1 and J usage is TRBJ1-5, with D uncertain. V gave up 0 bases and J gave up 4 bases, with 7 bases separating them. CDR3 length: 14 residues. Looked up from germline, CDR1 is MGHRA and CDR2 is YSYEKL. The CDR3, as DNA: TGCGCCAGCAGCCAAGACTGGGCAAATCAGCCCCAGCATTTT. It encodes CASSQDWANQPQHF.

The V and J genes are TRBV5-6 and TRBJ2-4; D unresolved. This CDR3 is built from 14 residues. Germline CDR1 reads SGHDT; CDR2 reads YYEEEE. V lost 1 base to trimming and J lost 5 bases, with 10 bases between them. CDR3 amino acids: CASSLLPDQNIQYF. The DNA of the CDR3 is TGTGCCAGCAGCTTGCTTCCGGATCAAAACATTCAGTACTTC.

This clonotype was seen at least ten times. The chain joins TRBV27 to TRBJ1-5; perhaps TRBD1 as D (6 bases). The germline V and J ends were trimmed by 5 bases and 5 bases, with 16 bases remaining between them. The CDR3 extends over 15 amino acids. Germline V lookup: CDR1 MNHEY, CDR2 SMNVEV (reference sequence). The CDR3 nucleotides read TGTGCCAGCAGTACGACAGGAGCCTCATATCAGCCCCAGCATTTT. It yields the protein CASSTTGASYQPQHF.

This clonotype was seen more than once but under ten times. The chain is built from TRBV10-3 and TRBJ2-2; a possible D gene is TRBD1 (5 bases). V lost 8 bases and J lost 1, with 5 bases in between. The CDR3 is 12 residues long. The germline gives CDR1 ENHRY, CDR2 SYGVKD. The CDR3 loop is CAIQGNTGELFF. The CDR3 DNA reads TGTGCCATCCAGGGGAACACCGGGGAGCTGTTTTTT.